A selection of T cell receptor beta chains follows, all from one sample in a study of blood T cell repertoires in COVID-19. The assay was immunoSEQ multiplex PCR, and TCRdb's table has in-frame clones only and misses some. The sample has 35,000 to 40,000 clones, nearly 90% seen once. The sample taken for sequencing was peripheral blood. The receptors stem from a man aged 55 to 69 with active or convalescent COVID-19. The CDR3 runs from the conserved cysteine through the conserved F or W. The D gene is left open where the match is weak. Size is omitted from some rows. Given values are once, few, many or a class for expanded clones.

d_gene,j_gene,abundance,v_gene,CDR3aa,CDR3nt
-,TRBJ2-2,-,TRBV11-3,CASSAQGTNTGELFF,TGTGCCAGCAGCGCACAGGGAACGAACACCGGGGAGCTGTTTTTT
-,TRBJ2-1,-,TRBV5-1,CASSLQVDEQFF,TGCGCCAGCAGCTTGCAGGTCGATGAGCAGTTCTTC
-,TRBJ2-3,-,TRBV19,CATQMGRGTDTQYF,TGTGCCACTCAAATGGGTAGAGGGACAGATACGCAGTATTTT
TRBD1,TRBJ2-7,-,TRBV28,CASSLGTGVSYEQYF,TGTGCCAGCAGTTTGGGGACAGGGGTTTCCTACGAGCAGTACTTC
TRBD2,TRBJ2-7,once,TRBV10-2,CASSEFIRTSGNLYEQYF,TGCGCCAGCAGTGAGTTTATTAGGACTAGCGGGAATCTATACGAGCAGTACTTC
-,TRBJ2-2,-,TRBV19,CASSIVRGVLTGELFF,TGTGCCAGTAGTATTGTTAGGGGTGTTCTAACCGGGGAGCTGTTTTTT
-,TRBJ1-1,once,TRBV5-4,CASSFRANTEAFF,TGTGCCAGCAGCTTTCGAGCGAACACTGAAGCTTTCTTT
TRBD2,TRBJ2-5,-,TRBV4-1,CASSRGGQETQYF,TGCGCCAGCAGCCGCGGGGGCCAAGAGACCCAGTACTTC
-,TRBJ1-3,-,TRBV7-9,CASSPVRSGVISGNTIYF,TGTGCCAGCAGCCCCGTCCGTTCAGGCGTGATCTCTGGAAACACCATATATTTT
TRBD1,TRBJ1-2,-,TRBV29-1,CSVEGTANNGYTF,TGCAGCGTGGAGGGGACAGCGAATAATGGCTACACCTTC
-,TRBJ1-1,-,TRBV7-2,CASSLAGKNTEAFF,TGTGCCAGCAGCTTAGCCGGGAAGAACACTGAAGCTTTCTTT
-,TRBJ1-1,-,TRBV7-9,CASSSQGNTEAFF,TGTGCCAGCAGCTCGCAGGGGAACACTGAAGCTTTCTTT
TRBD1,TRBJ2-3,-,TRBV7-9,CASSLIPPPSGQLTDTQYF,TGTGCCAGCAGCTTAATCCCACCCCCGTCGGGACAGCTCACAGATACGCAGTATTTT
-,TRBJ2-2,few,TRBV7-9,CASSLAEGTELFF,TGTGCCAGCAGCTTAGCGGAGGGGACGGAGCTGTTTTTT
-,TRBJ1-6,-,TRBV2,CASSVGVSPLHF,TGTGCCAGCAGTGTAGGGGTTTCACCCCTCCACTTT
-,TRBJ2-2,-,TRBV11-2,CASSQKLGPNTGELFF,TGTGCCAGCAGCCAAAAACTAGGGCCGAACACCGGGGAGCTGTTTTTT
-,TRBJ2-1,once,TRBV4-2,CASSQDPSVGDEQFF,TGTGCCAGCAGCCAAGATCCCTCCGTAGGGGATGAGCAGTTCTTC
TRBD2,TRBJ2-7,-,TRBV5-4,CASSLGGSGYEQYF,TGTGCCAGCAGCTTGGGCGGGAGTGGCTACGAGCAGTACTTC
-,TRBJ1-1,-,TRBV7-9,CASSRLDVNTEAFF,TGTGCCAGCAGCCGATTAGATGTAAACACTGAAGCTTTCTTT
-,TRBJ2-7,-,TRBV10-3,CAISETSSGTLYEQYF,TGTGCCATCAGTGAAACTAGCAGCGGCACCCTATACGAGCAGTACTTC
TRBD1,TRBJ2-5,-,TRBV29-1,CSVTGVGRGRETQYF,TGCAGCGTCACTGGGGTGGGCAGGGGGAGAGAGACCCAGTACTTC
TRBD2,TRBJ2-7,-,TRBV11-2,CATARSGESYEQYF,TGTGCCACCGCACGGAGCGGGGAGTCCTACGAGCAGTACTTC
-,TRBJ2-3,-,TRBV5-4,CASSRGDTQYF,TGTGCCAGCAGTAGAGGGGATACGCAGTATTTT
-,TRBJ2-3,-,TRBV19,CASSIGGPSTDTQYF,TGTGCCAGTAGTATAGGGGGCCCTAGCACAGATACGCAGTATTTT
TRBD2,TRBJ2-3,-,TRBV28,CASSVISGREADTQYF,TGTGCCAGCAGTGTCATCTCTGGGCGGGAGGCGGATACGCAGTATTTT
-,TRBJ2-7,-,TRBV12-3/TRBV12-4,CASSYSYEQYF,TGTGCCAGCAGTTATTCCTATGAGCAGTACTTC
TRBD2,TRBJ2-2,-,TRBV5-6,CASSPSGTQGTGELFF,TGTGCCAGCAGCCCTAGCGGGACGCAGGGCACCGGGGAGCTGTTTTTT
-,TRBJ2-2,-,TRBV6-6,CASSYPLSAGELFF,TGTGCCAGCAGTTACCCTCTTTCGGCCGGGGAGCTGTTTTTT
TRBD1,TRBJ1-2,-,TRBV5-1,CASSLGTGVSYGYTF,TGCGCCAGCAGCTTGGGGACAGGGGTTAGCTATGGCTACACCTTC
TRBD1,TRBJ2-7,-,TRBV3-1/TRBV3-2,CASSQEKGARYEQYF,TGTGCCAGCAGCCAAGAAAAGGGGGCCCGCTACGAGCAGTACTTC
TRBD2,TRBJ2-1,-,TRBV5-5,CASSLIAGGPRNEQFF,TGTGCCAGCAGCTTGATAGCGGGAGGGCCGAGAAATGAGCAGTTCTTC
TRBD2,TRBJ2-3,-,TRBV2,CASSGRSSGRDTQYF,TGTGCCAGCAGTGGACGGTCTAGCGGGAGGGACACGCAGTATTTT
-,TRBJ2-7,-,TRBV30,CAWSPLFDRHSYEQYF,TGTGCCTGGAGTCCCCTTTTTGACAGGCACTCCTACGAGCAGTACTTC
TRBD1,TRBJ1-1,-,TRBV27,CASSLSTGAEAFF,TGTGCCAGCAGTTTATCGACAGGGGCTGAAGCTTTCTTT
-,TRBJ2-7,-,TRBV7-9,CASSLFESGNSYEQYF,TGTGCCAGCAGCTTATTTGAGAGCGGCAACTCCTACGAGCAGTACTTC
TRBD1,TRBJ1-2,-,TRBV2,CASSGQGRTNYGYTF,TGTGCCAGCAGTGGACAGGGAAGGACTAACTATGGCTACACCTTC
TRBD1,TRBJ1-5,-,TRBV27,CASSTTGGVQPQHF,TGTGCCAGCAGTACGACAGGGGGCGTTCAGCCCCAGCATTTT
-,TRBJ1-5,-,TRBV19,CASSTNWDTRWPQHF,TGTGCCAGTAGTACAAACTGGGACACGCGTTGGCCCCAGCATTTT
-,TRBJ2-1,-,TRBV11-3,CARLDQGNGRNEQFF,TGTGCCAGACTCGACCAGGGTAACGGGAGAAATGAGCAGTTCTTC
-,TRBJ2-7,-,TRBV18,CASSPPSDRYEQYF,TGTGCCAGCTCACCACCGTCAGACAGATACGAGCAGTACTTC
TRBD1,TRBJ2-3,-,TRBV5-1,CASSLGTGRTDTQYF,TGCGCCAGCAGCCTAGGGACAGGACGCACAGATACGCAGTATTTT